This T cell receptor beta chain stems from a study of blood T cell repertoires in COVID-19. Study summary: Nucleic acid was either cDNA or gDNA, and it came from T cells, B-cell-depleted T cells, or PBMCs.

Methods used by the authors: Reference gene primer amplification gave nucleated cell count estimates. Generated by immunoSEQ multiplex PCR, the TCRdb table keeps only in-frame clones and is missing some. V and J calls and clone size are those listed in that table; D and trimming were worked out from the DNA. The sample shows 410,000 or so clones, around nine tenths of them seen only once. Sequenced material: peripheral blood. The sequence was collected from a middle-aged woman with COVID-19, enrolled during active disease.

The CDR3 protein is CASRSGPPSQPQHF. The DNA for the CDR3 is TGTGCCAGCAGATCAGGGCCGCCAAGCCAGCCCCAGCATTTT. This chain connects TRBV28 to TRBJ1-5, with TRBD1 as a possible D gene (5 bases). The CDR3 spans 14 residues. The ends were cut back, 6 bases at V and 7 bases at J, with 16 bases in the middle. From germline, CDR1 is MDHEN and CDR2 SYDVKM.